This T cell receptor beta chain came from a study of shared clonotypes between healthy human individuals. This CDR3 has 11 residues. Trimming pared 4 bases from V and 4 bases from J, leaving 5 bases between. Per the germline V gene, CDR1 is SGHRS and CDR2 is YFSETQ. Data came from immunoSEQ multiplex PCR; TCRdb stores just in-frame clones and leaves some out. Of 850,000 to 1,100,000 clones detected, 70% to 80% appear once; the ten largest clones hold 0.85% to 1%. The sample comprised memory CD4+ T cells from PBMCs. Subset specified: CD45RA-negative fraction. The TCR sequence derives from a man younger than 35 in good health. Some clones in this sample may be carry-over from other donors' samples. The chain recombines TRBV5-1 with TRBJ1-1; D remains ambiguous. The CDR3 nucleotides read TGCGCCAGCAGCGGGAGCACTGAAGCTTTCTTT. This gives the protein CASSGSTEAFF.